This T cell receptor (beta chain) derives from a study of T and B cells in COVID-19 patients. As for the study in general: Blood was sampled from COVID-19 patients who were either actively infected or recovered.

TRB was amplified from approximately 250-480 ng of blood genomic DNA. BIOMED2 TRB-A/B primer pools were used in multiplex TRB PCR. TCRdb independently ran MiXCR on the multiplex PCR reads; one entry per CDR3 protein. The sample shows around 15,000 distinct CDR3 sequences, over 25% of them seen only once. Study results and limitations: At recovery TRB diversity and richness exceeded healthy donors, after highly clonal active COVID-19 repertoires. Symptomatic-phase blood samples from mildly ill patients and early samples from severe cases were scarce. In COVID-19 patients, T cell receptor beta variable and joining gene use was reportedly strongly skewed.

This clonotype was found a few times. As yet, its antigen is unknown. The J segment lost 7 bases and the V segment lost 3 bases, leaving 10 bases of the junction unmatched. This CDR3 spans 17 amino acids. Germline CDR1 is SEHNR and CDR2 is FQNEAQ (reference sequence). The specimen was blood. V usage is TRBV7-9 and J usage is TRBJ2-3, with 13 bases identical to TRBD2. The TCR was taken from a human donor who had recovered from COVID-19. CDR3: CASSFRTSGSKAYTQYF. DNA of the CDR3: TGTGCCAGCAGCTTCCGGACTAGCGGGAGCAAGGCGTATACGCAGTATTTT.